This TCR beta chain was recovered during a study of beta chain features in type 1 diabetes. Study-wide results and limits: These data did not resolve whether HLA type affects TCRB rearrangement.

CDR3 size: 14 residues. Germline CDR1 ENHRY, CDR2 SYGVKD. All of the isolated RNA was reverse transcribed, so expressed TCRB transcripts were sequenced. TCRdb's copy holds only in-frame clones and misses some; the assay was immunoSEQ multiplex PCR. This table holds roughly 150,000 clones, approximately 10% found once. This clone was recorded once. Its matching antigen is unknown. A read error may account for a junction end that differs from germline. This rearrangement joins TRBV10-3 to TRBJ1-5; D is unclear. The clonotype originates from a man aged 18 to 29 in good health. Input material: central memory CD4+ T cells from blood. The DNA of the CDR3 is TGTGCCAGCAGTGAAGGGAGGGTCAGTCAGCCCCAGCATTTT. The encoded protein is CASSEGRVSQPQHF.